This TCR beta chain was recovered during a study of OX40 agonist ivuxolimab in advanced cancers. The overall study: Patients received the agonistic anti-OX40 (CD134) antibody ivuxolimab.

J gave up 5 bases and V 5 bases, and 11 bases lay outside the gene matches. The germline V gene encodes CDR1 SGHRS and CDR2 YFSETQ. The CDR3 length is 16 residues. The protocol was immunoSEQ multiplex PCR, while the TCRdb copy is restricted to in-frame clones and leaves out a portion. The repertoire holds around 100,000 clones, with around 90% as singletons. This TCR was sampled from an adult with an advanced solid tumor such as melanoma, head and neck, liver or kidney cancer. The source was CD4+ or CD8+ T cells sorted from blood, collected in a trial of the OX40 agonist ivuxolimab. This sequence joins TRBV5-1 and TRBJ2-5; 11 bases are shared with TRBD2. CDR3 DNA: TGCGCCAGCAGGAGGCTAGCGGGAGGAGGAAGTGAGACCCAGTACTTC. Residues: CASRRLAGGGSETQYF.